Each of the 3 T cell receptor beta chains below was sequenced from the same sample in a study of graft-versus-host responses after intestinal transplantation. Antigen specificity for these receptors is unknown. The method was immunoSEQ multiplex PCR; TCRdb's version includes in-frame clones alone and lacks a portion of them. The sample includes some 84,000 clones, roughly 80% of them seen just once. Sample: unstimulated CD4+ T cells sorted from spleen or lymph node cells, taken before intestinal transplant. The receptor source for this set is a human donor who received an intestinal transplant.

The CDR3: CASSPRSSSYEQYF. CDR3 bases: TGTGCCAGCAGCCCCCGGAGTAGCTCCTACGAGCAGTACTTC. This chain joins TRBV11-2 and TRBJ2-7; D gene ambiguous. Trimming cost V 5 bases and J 0 bases, with 11 bases left between them. CDR1 and CDR2 (germline): SGHAT, FQNNGV. CDR3 length equals 14 residues.

The J gene is TRBJ2-1, the V gene TRBV27; 13 positions agree with TRBD2. Germline CDR1 MNHEY, CDR2 SMNVEV (reference sequence). Trimming removed 6 bases from V and 6 bases from J; junction bases left unmatched: 5. This CDR3 contains 15 residues. This CDR3 reads CASRARLAGGNEQFF. In nucleotides, the CDR3 is TGTGCCAGCAGGGCCAGACTAGCGGGGGGCAATGAGCAGTTCTTC.

This clone was observed once. The rearrangement links TRBV7-2 to TRBJ1-2, with TRBD1 as a possible D gene (6 bases). This CDR3 comprises 13 residues. The ends were cut back, 5 bases at V and 8 bases at J, with 15 bases in the middle. Germline assignment: CDR1 SGHTA and CDR2 FQGNSA. Here the CDR3 DNA reads TGTGCCAGCAGCCGAACAGGGCCTTGGGGCTACACCTTC. As protein: CASSRTGPWGYTF.